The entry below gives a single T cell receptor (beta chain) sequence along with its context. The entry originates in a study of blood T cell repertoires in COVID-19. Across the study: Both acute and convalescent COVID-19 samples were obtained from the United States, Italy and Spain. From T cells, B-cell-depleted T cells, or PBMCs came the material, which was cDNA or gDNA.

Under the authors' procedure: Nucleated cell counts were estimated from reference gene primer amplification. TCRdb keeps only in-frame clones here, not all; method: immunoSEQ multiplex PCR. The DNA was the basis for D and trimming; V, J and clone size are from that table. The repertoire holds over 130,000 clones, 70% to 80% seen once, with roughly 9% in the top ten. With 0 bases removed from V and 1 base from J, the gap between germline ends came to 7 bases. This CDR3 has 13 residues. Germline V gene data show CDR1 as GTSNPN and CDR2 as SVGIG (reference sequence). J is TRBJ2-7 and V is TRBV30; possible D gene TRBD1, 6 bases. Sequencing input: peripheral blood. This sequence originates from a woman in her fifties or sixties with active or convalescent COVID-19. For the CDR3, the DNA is TGTGCCTGGAGTGTGGGACAATCCTACGAGCAGTACTTC. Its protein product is CAWSVGQSYEQYF.